What follows describes a single T cell receptor (beta chain). Antigen unknown. The data are from a study of long-term antiretroviral therapy in people with HIV. Study-wide context: Collection of the earliest samples took place about a decade ahead of the 2015 immediate-ART recommendation.

Survey level was the resolution at which the v3.0 immunoSEQ assay ran. Sequencing was performed with immunoSEQ multiplex PCR; in TCRdb, only in-frame clones are kept and a portion is missing. The sample records about 25,000 clones, approximately 83% being singletons. Researchers secured at least one pre-ART and at least two post-ART PBMC samples from each donor. This CDR3 is 15 amino acids long. Study-level results: The study collected blood between 2004 and 2017, possibly under older ART regimens.

This TCR derives from a man aged 45-65 years with HIV. Source: unsorted PBMCs, taken 1.2 years after starting antiretroviral therapy. The chain employs TRBV21-1 and TRBJ1-1; TRBD1, the D gene given by the table, was not confirmed from the DNA. TRBV21-1 is a pseudogene segment. CDR3 in amino acids: CASSKRGRVNTEAFF. The CDR3 DNA reads TGTGCCAGCAGCAAAAGGGGAAGGGTGAACACTGAAGCTTTCTTT.